The rows below give T cell receptor beta chains drawn from one sample of a study of breast tumors, draining lymph nodes, adjacent tissues. TCRdb re-derived calls from the multiplex PCR reads in MiXCR, one entry per CDR3 protein. The table lists some 100,000 distinct CDR3 sequences, 20% to 25% of them singletons. The sample consisted of axillary lymph node tissue. The origin of the receptors is a female donor with breast cancer. Some clones in this sample may be carry-over from other donors' samples. Each CDR3 is given with its conserved first and last residue. D genes are given only for firm matches. Clone size is given for some rows only: seen once, a few or many times, or a class if the clone is expanded.

clone size	V gene	D gene	J gene	CDR3 protein	CDR3 DNA
-	TRBV27	-	TRBJ1-2	CASSLSAGRGGGYIF	TGTGCCAGCAGTTTATCGGCTGGCAGGGGAGGCGGCTACATCTTC
many	TRBV7-6	TRBD2	TRBJ2-1	CASTRGGSGSVNEQFF	TGTGCCAGCACCCGAGGTGGAAGCGGGAGTGTTAATGAGCAGTTCTTC
many	TRBV7-8	TRBD2	TRBJ2-1	CASSLDLAGAHEQFF	TGTGCCAGCAGCTTAGATCTAGCGGGAGCCCATGAGCAGTTCTTC
many	TRBV3-1	TRBD2	TRBJ2-7	CASSLPGGLYEQYF	TGTGCCAGCAGCCTTCCGGGGGGACTTTACGAGCAGTACTTC
many	TRBV5-1	TRBD1	TRBJ2-7	CASSSRDRGYEQYF	TGCGCCAGCAGCTCCCGGGACAGGGGATACGAGCAGTACTTC
many	TRBV7-3	TRBD2	TRBJ2-3	CASSHSGGTDTQYF	TGTGCCAGCAGTCATAGCGGGGGCACAGATACGCAGTATTTT
many	TRBV9	TRBD1	TRBJ2-6	CASSAPDHIQGALSGANVLTF	TGTGCCAGCAGCGCGCCCGACCATATACAGGGGGCTCTCTCTGGGGCCAACGTCCTGACTTTC
-	TRBV10-3	-	TRBJ1-1	CAISRGVDTEAFF	TGTGCCATCAGTCGGGGGGTGGACACTGAAGCTTTCTTT
many	TRBV6-6	-	TRBJ2-7	CASSYRGTTYEQYF	TGTGCCAGCAGTTACCGAGGGACCACCTACGAGCAGTACTTC
many	TRBV5-8	-	TRBJ1-5	CASSLGGDAQPQHF	TGTGCCAGCAGCTTAGGGGGGGATGCTCAGCCCCAGCATTTT
many	TRBV7-9	TRBD1	TRBJ1-2	CASSSAPGQNYGYTF	TGTGCCAGCAGCTCCGCTCCGGGACAGAACTATGGCTACACCTTC
many	TRBV7-8	TRBD2	TRBJ2-5	CASSPGTSDVETQYF	TGTGCCAGCAGCCCCGGGACTAGTGATGTAGAGACCCAGTACTTC
-	TRBV4-1	-	TRBJ2-1	CASSRRECNEQFF	TGCGCCAGCAGCCGCAGGGAATGCAATGAGCAGTTCTTC
many	TRBV5-1	TRBD1	TRBJ1-6	CASSALTGKNSPLHF	TGCGCCAGCAGCGCCTTGACAGGGAAAAATTCACCCCTCCACTTT
-	TRBV6-1	-	TRBJ2-1	CASRSRGFNEQFF	TGTGCCAGCAGGTCGAGGGGCTTCAATGAGCAGTTCTTC
few	TRBV3-1	TRBD2	TRBJ2-3	CASSRASGGAATQYF	TGTGCCAGCAGCAGGGCTAGCGGGGGGGCTGCTACGCAGTATTTT
many	TRBV5-6	TRBD1	TRBJ1-6	CASSFGDRERLAGSPLHF	TGTGCCAGCAGCTTCGGGGACAGGGAGCGTTTGGCTGGTTCACCCCTCCACTTT
many	TRBV6-1	-	TRBJ1-2	CASSEVQTGAYGYTF	TGTGCCAGCAGTGAAGTTCAAACAGGTGCCTATGGCTACACCTTC
many	TRBV2	-	TRBJ2-7	CASSERGRYEQYF	TGTGCCAGCAGTGAAAGGGGGAGGTACGAGCAGTACTTC
many	TRBV5-1	-	TRBJ2-1	CASSLEAGGINEQFF	TGCGCCAGCAGCTTGGAGGCCGGGGGCATCAATGAGCAGTTCTTC
many	TRBV30	-	TRBJ2-3	CAWNQGSTDTQYF	TGTGCCTGGAACCAGGGTAGCACAGATACGCAGTATTTT
many	TRBV20-1	-	TRBJ2-3	CSATGTVTDTQYF	TGCAGTGCTACCGGGACCGTCACAGATACGCAGTATTTT
many	TRBV4-2	-	TRBJ2-5	CASSQDQAGGETQYF	TGTGCCAGCAGCCAAGATCAAGCAGGGGGGGAGACCCAGTACTTC
-	TRBV4-1	-	TRBJ1-4	CASSPEVGVSNEKLFF	TGCGCCAGCAGCCCCGAAGTTGGGGTGTCTAATGAAAAACTGTTTTTT
-	TRBV28	-	TRBJ1-5	CASSARDQPQHF	TGTGCCAGCAGTGCCCGGGATCAGCCCCAGCATTTT
many	TRBV6-1	-	TRBJ1-3	CASSEGHSGNTIYF	TGTGCCAGCAGTGAGGGCCACTCTGGAAACACCATATATTTT
-	TRBV5-4	-	TRBJ1-1	CASSLAKGAEAFF	TGTGCCAGCAGCTTGGCCAAGGGGGCTGAAGCTTTCTTT
many	TRBV5-1	TRBD1	TRBJ1-2	CASSLMTGRDGYTF	TGCGCCAGCAGCTTGATGACAGGGAGAGATGGCTACACCTTC
many	TRBV5-6	TRBD1	TRBJ2-5	CASSSYRGEETQYF	TGTGCCAGCAGCTCGTACAGGGGAGAAGAGACCCAGTACTTC
few	TRBV27	-	TRBJ2-3	CASSLYAGSTDTQYF	TGTGCCAGCAGTTTATATGCGGGGAGCACAGATACGCAGTATTTT
many	TRBV12-3/TRBV12-4	-	TRBJ1-2	CASSLDGRYGYTF	TGTGCCAGCAGTTTAGACGGGAGGTATGGCTACACCTTC
many	TRBV5-1	TRBD2	TRBJ2-5	CASSSGLAVETQYF	TGCGCCAGCAGCTCCGGACTAGCTGTGGAGACCCAGTACTTC
many	TRBV7-9	TRBD1	TRBJ1-4	CASSFYDRTGGFEKLFF	TGTGCCAGCAGCTTCTATGATCGGACAGGGGGTTTTGAAAAACTGTTTTTT
-	TRBV11-2	-	TRBJ2-2	CASSGLRGTGELFF	TGTGCCAGCAGCGGGCTCCGCGGGACCGGGGAGCTGTTTTTT
many	TRBV7-9	-	TRBJ2-5	CASSFISQETQYF	TGTGCCAGCAGCTTTATTTCTCAAGAGACCCAGTACTTC
-	TRBV11-2	-	TRBJ2-2	CASSLYRRTGELFF	TGTGCCAGCAGCCTCTATCGACGCACCGGGGAGCTGTTTTTT
many	TRBV15	-	TRBJ1-2	CATSRDQFGNDYGYTF	TGTGCCACCAGCAGAGATCAGTTTGGCAACGACTATGGCTACACCTTC
-	TRBV11-3	TRBD2	TRBJ2-1	CASSFLPGLANNEQFF	TGTGCCAGCAGCTTTCTCCCGGGACTAGCGAACAATGAGCAGTTCTTC
many	TRBV6-5	-	TRBJ2-3	CASTDSSTDTQYF	TGTGCCAGCACGGACAGCAGCACAGATACGCAGTATTTT
many	TRBV12-3/TRBV12-4	-	TRBJ2-2	CASSLRGHTGGELFF	TGTGCCAGCAGTCTCAGGGGACACACCGGCGGGGAGCTGTTTTTT
many	TRBV10-3	TRBD2	TRBJ2-3	CAISEYAGVGDTQYF	TGTGCCATCAGTGAGTATGCGGGAGTGGGAGATACGCAGTATTTT
-	TRBV7-3	-	TRBJ2-3	CASSPKVSSTQYF	TGTGCCAGCAGCCCCAAGGTGTCTAGTACGCAGTATTTT
many	TRBV20-1	-	TRBJ2-3	CSAGSVGGRTDTQYF	TGCAGTGCTGGGTCTGTGGGGGGACGCACAGATACGCAGTATTTT
-	TRBV28	TRBD1	TRBJ1-5	CASTGGQGAINQPQHF	TGTGCCAGCACCGGGGGACAGGGGGCTATCAATCAGCCCCAGCATTTT
many	TRBV6-1	-	TRBJ1-5	CASSESGGISNQPQHF	TGTGCCAGCAGTGAAAGCGGAGGAATTAGCAATCAGCCCCAGCATTTT
many	TRBV28	TRBD2	TRBJ2-5	CASSPGGTGAETQYF	TGTGCCAGCAGTCCGGGGGGGACGGGAGCAGAGACCCAGTACTTC
many	TRBV5-8	-	TRBJ2-1	CASSWTTYNEQFF	TGTGCCAGCAGCTGGACTACCTACAATGAGCAGTTCTTC
many	TRBV29-1	TRBD1	TRBJ1-2	CSATGTGVGYTF	TGCAGCGCAACCGGGACAGGGGTCGGCTACACCTTC
few	TRBV6-1	-	TRBJ2-1	CASRDSGRSYNEQFF	TGTGCCAGCAGGGATAGCGGTCGCTCCTACAATGAGCAGTTCTTC
-	TRBV28	-	TRBJ1-5	CASSRKEPQHF	TGTGCCAGCAGTCGTAAGGAGCCCCAGCATTTT
once	TRBV28	-	TRBJ2-3	CASSLGPQATDTQYF	TGTGCCAGCAGTTTAGGTCCCCAGGCCACAGATACGCAGTATTTT
many	TRBV6-1	-	TRBJ2-5	CASNYEISQETQYF	TGTGCCAGCAACTATGAGATTTCCCAAGAGACCCAGTACTTC
many	TRBV4-2	-	TRBJ2-7	CASSPWADQGYEQYF	TGTGCCAGCAGCCCTTGGGCAGACCAAGGCTACGAGCAGTACTTC
many	TRBV6-6	-	TRBJ1-5	CASNPPNQPQHF	TGTGCCAGCAATCCACCGAATCAGCCCCAGCATTTT
-	TRBV27	TRBD1	TRBJ2-7	CASSLSQGQWHF	TGTGCCAGCAGTTTATCGCAGGGACAGTGGCACTTC